The entry that follows covers one TCR beta chain sequence. The PCR was carried out with 60 Vbeta primers and 13 Jbeta primers. The method was immunoSEQ multiplex PCR; TCRdb's version includes in-frame clones alone and lacks a portion of them. In the table there are about 160,000 clones, around 81% of which are singletons. This sample is part of a study of cytomegalovirus exposure and HLA in healthy donors. Trimming cost V 4 bases and J 5 bases, with 15 bases left between them. Germline CDR1 SNHLY, CDR2 FYNNEI. The CDR3 runs 16 residues. The chain has TRBV2 and TRBJ1-6; D gene unclear. The sequenced material came from PBMCs. The sequence was obtained from a woman aged 45-59 years in good health and CMV-seronegative. The CDR3 region has the DNA TGTGCCAGCAGTGCTAACCTAGGCAGTGATAATTCACCCCTCCACTTT. It codes for CASSANLGSDNSPLHF.